The source of this T cell receptor beta chain is a study of cytotoxic CD8 clonotypes in ibrutinib-treated CLL (dated by TCRdb to the early 2020s). For the wider study: In this cohort, some 16 patients were treatment-naive and ten to eleven were relapsed/refractory, while some 18 had unmutated IGHV. Partial responses were observed in about 25 patients and complete responses in 2; after a median follow-up of roughly 62 months, remission was maintained in around 14 patients and progression was observed in 12. Longitudinal samples were available for about 30% of the roughly 86 trial participants. Cryopreserved peripheral blood mononuclear cells were collected before treatment, at response, and at either disease progression or sustained remission. Every remission and progressive disease sample was obtained while ibrutinib was still being received by the patients. An average of around 250,000 productive templates and tens of thousands of productive rearrangements was obtained per sample. Response samples were taken after a median of roughly eleven months on treatment, ranging from roughly 6 to 36 months. Study-level results and caveats: An increase in clonality was observed at ibrutinib response, with clonality remaining stable during sustained remission and falling back toward baseline at progression. Baseline clonality was found to be higher than that of age-matched healthy donors and was strongly correlated with circulating CD8+ T-cell counts. Public clonotypes were found to be uncommon and were observed to contract or remain stable during treatment; the increase in clonality was shown to reflect expansion of private clonotypes at ibrutinib response. Sampling times were not matched between sustained-remission and progressing patients, and lymph node repertoires were not studied.

Read against the paper, the sample's time point label means: progressive disease on ibrutinib. For TCR beta library preparation, approximately 2 micrograms of genomic DNA were isolated from cryopreserved PBMCs. High-throughput TCR beta sequencing was performed on longitudinal blood samples from CLL patients receiving ibrutinib monotherapy. The patients took part in an open-label, single-center phase 2 trial of ibrutinib monotherapy. On a MiSeq, deep resolution sequencing aimed for a depth between 1 in 1 million and 1 in 200,000 T cells, with each clonotype covered 10x on average. The immunoSEQ hsTCRB Kit was used to generate TCR beta libraries. In the source study's methods: The data were analyzed with ImmunoSEQ Analyzer and ImmunoSEQ Data Assistant, and V, D and J gene assignments followed IMGT definitions. Clonality was computed as one minus normalized Shannon entropy of productive rearrangement frequencies, ranging from 0 to 1. Public clonotype analysis was restricted to overrepresented clonotypes comprising at least 0.05% of each patient's repertoire. Approximately 14 age-matched healthy donor repertoires from immuneACCESS served as clonality controls. TCRdb holds this immuneACCESS table with in-frame rearrangements only. Some clones are missing; in checked studies, unresolved V genes explain under half, and the rest has no known cause. V and J calls and clone size are copied from that table; D and trimming were computed from the DNA. This sample holds 250,000 to 350,000 clones; about 72% were observed only once. Roughly 6% of the sample is taken by the ten largest.

This clone was detected only a few times. The clone's antigen remains unknown. No much larger clone is present one base from it, and per-base qualities are unavailable. Reading the germline V gene gives CDR1 SQVTM and CDR2 ANQGSEA. From cysteine to phenylalanine, the CDR3 is 12 amino acids long. CDR3 DNA only is kept here, 36 bases in frame from base 1. V loses 3 bases of germline sequence and J loses 7 bases, and the interval between the two ends is 10 bases. Sequenced here: PBMCs, sampled at disease progression, from a patient treated with ibrutinib. Here the chain combines TRBV29-1 and TRBJ2-1; tentative D gene TRBD1, with 6 bases matching. This receptor was obtained from a human donor with chronic lymphocytic leukemia. The DNA is TGCAGCGTTGACGGGACACTGAATGAGCAGTTCTTC. This is translated as CSVDGTLNEQFF.